Listed below are T cell receptor beta chains from one sample, sequenced in a study of vaccination effects on CD4 cells after COVID-19. These receptors' targets are unknown. Only in-frame clones appear in the TCRdb table, and some are missing; sequencing was by immunoSEQ multiplex PCR. The sample includes 20,000 to 25,000 clones, over 65% of them seen just once. Sample: CD4+ T cells from PBMCs cultured without peptide, taken before COVID-19 vaccination. These TCRs come from a human donor who received a COVID-19 vaccine. Each CDR3 is given with its conserved first and last residue. Fields, in order: D gene, V gene, clone size, J gene, CDR3 DNA, CDR3 protein. A D gene is named only where the DNA matches it firmly. Where a row states a size, it is once, few, many or the class of an expanded clone; other rows omit it.

d_call: TRBD1
v_call: TRBV3-1/TRBV3-2
clone_size: -
j_call: TRBJ1-3
cdr3_nt: TGTGCCAGCAGCCGTCGGACAGGGACGGGAAACACCATATATTTT
cdr3_aa: CASSRRTGTGNTIYF

d_call: -
v_call: TRBV5-1
clone_size: few
j_call: TRBJ2-5
cdr3_nt: TGCGCCAGCAGCTATGGACCTAAGTACCAAGAGACCCAGTACTTC
cdr3_aa: CASSYGPKYQETQYF

d_call: TRBD2
v_call: TRBV4-2
clone_size: -
j_call: TRBJ2-2
cdr3_nt: TGTGCCAGCACCTCAGGGACTAGCCAAGACACCGGGGAGCTGTTTTTT
cdr3_aa: CASTSGTSQDTGELFF

d_call: -
v_call: TRBV4-1
clone_size: -
j_call: TRBJ1-6
cdr3_nt: TGCGCCAGCAGCCAAGGGGGGAGCTCCTATAATTCACCCCTCCACTTT
cdr3_aa: CASSQGGSSYNSPLHF

d_call: -
v_call: TRBV4-1
clone_size: -
j_call: TRBJ1-4
cdr3_nt: TGCGCCAGCAGCCAGGCGAAGGGAACAGAAAAACTGTTTTTT
cdr3_aa: CASSQAKGTEKLFF

d_call: -
v_call: TRBV6-7
clone_size: few
j_call: TRBJ1-6
cdr3_nt: TGTGCCAGCAGTTACTCAGGACGGACTAAGGCCTATAATTCACCCCTCCACTTT
cdr3_aa: CASSYSGRTKAYNSPLHF

d_call: -
v_call: TRBV9
clone_size: -
j_call: TRBJ1-1
cdr3_nt: TGTGCCAGCAGCTTACAGGGAAATACTGAAGCTTTCTTT
cdr3_aa: CASSLQGNTEAFF

d_call: TRBD2
v_call: TRBV19
clone_size: once
j_call: TRBJ2-3
cdr3_nt: TGTGCCAGTAGTAAGGGGAGGCGGGAGGGCCGCCGAGACGTCTCAGATACGCAGTATTTT
cdr3_aa: CASSKGRREGRRDVSDTQYF

d_call: -
v_call: TRBV3-1/TRBV3-2
clone_size: few
j_call: TRBJ1-6
cdr3_nt: TGTGCCAGCAGCCAAGATTATAATTCACCCCTCCACTTT
cdr3_aa: CASSQDYNSPLHF

d_call: -
v_call: TRBV7-8
clone_size: -
j_call: TRBJ2-1
cdr3_nt: TGTGCCAGCAGCTTAGGGACCGCCTCAGAGCAGTTCTTC
cdr3_aa: CASSLGTASEQFF

d_call: -
v_call: TRBV19
clone_size: -
j_call: TRBJ1-1
cdr3_nt: TGTGCCAGTAGGGGGGACTTGGGCACTGAAGCTTTCTTT
cdr3_aa: CASRGDLGTEAFF

d_call: -
v_call: TRBV7-3
clone_size: -
j_call: TRBJ1-2
cdr3_nt: TGTGCCAGCAGCCCAAACAGACCCCCAGTCAACTATGGCTACACCTTC
cdr3_aa: CASSPNRPPVNYGYTF

d_call: -
v_call: TRBV28
clone_size: -
j_call: TRBJ1-1
cdr3_nt: TGTGTTGCGCGGTCCGCATTGAGGAACACTGAAGCTTTCTTT
cdr3_aa: CVARSALRNTEAFF

d_call: -
v_call: TRBV14
clone_size: -
j_call: TRBJ2-6
cdr3_nt: TGTGCCAGCAGCACCTTGACCCACTCTGGGGCCAACGTCCTGACTTTC
cdr3_aa: CASSTLTHSGANVLTF

d_call: TRBD1
v_call: TRBV19
clone_size: -
j_call: TRBJ1-1
cdr3_nt: TGTGCCAGTAGTACATGGGACAGGGGAAACACTGAAGCTTTCTTT
cdr3_aa: CASSTWDRGNTEAFF

d_call: -
v_call: TRBV7-6
clone_size: -
j_call: TRBJ1-5
cdr3_nt: TGTGCCAGCAGCTTAGATGCGGGGGGAGGCAATCAGCCCCAGCATTTT
cdr3_aa: CASSLDAGGGNQPQHF

d_call: -
v_call: TRBV10-3
clone_size: few
j_call: TRBJ1-6
cdr3_nt: TGTGCCATCAGGTGGGACACTAATTCACCCCTCCACTTT
cdr3_aa: CAIRWDTNSPLHF